One sample yielded the 19 T cell receptor beta chains listed below, sequenced in a study of T-cell reconstitution after alpha-beta-depleted transplantation in children. As it was prepared, the TCRbeta library received unique molecular identifiers. A single record per CDR3 protein comes from TCRdb applying MiXCR to the PCR reads. This table has hundreds of thousands of distinct CDR3 sequences, 10% to 15% appearing once. The sample consisted of PBMCs, taken before TCRalphabeta/CD19-depleted stem cell transplant. The receptor source for this set is a girl aged 2-15 years with congenital amegakaryocytic thrombocytopenia, due to receive a stem cell transplant.

The V and J genes are TRBV30 and TRBJ2-5; no clear D. Germline V gene sequence: CDR1 GTSNPN, CDR2 SVGIG (reference sequence). The CDR3 spans 12 residues. V lost 2 bases and J 4 bases, leaving 8 bases between the germline ends. CDR3 loop: CAWSPSRETQYF. CDR3 sequence (DNA): TGTGCCTGGAGTCCCAGCCGAGAGACCCAGTACTTC.

This clonotype showed up many times. The J gene is TRBJ2-2, the V gene TRBV12-3 or TRBV12-4; 9 bases fit TRBD2. This CDR3 has 17 residues. Trimming removed 3 bases from V and 2 bases from J; junction bases left unmatched: 7. The CDR3 sequence is CASSFEAGGDNTGELFF. Written as DNA, the CDR3 is TGTGCCAGCAGTTTCGAAGCGGGAGGCGATAACACCGGGGAGCTGTTTTTT.

This clonotype has a count of ten or more. V and J are TRBV10-3 and TRBJ2-7, with TRBD1 matching over 7 bases. The CDR3 length is 14 residues. Germline V gene lookup returns CDR1 ENHRY and CDR2 SYGVKD. Trimming took 2 bases from V and 4 from J; bases not matched to a gene: 5. The CDR3 loop reads CAISEPGQSYEQYF. The CDR3 region has the DNA TGTGCCATCAGTGAGCCGGGACAGAGTTACGAGCAGTACTTC.

The chain uses TRBV7-9 and TRBJ2-1; D gene ambiguous. V lost 5 bases to trimming and J lost 4 bases, with 15 bases between them. Germline V lookup: CDR1 SEHNR, CDR2 FQNEAQ (reference sequence). This CDR3 spans 15 amino acids. The chain's CDR3 is CASSTSTLPYNEQFF. DNA of the CDR3: TGTGCCAGCAGCACATCGACTCTACCATACAATGAGCAGTTCTTC.

The J gene is TRBJ2-2, the V gene TRBV5-5; 11 bases align to TRBD2. In germline, CDR1 is SGHKS, CDR2 YYEKEE (reference sequence). Losses at the gene ends were 4 bases for V and 2 bases for J; bases not matched to a gene: 4. The CDR3 loop spans 16 amino acids. The CDR3 here is CASSAGLAANTGELFF. The CDR3 DNA sequence: TGTGCCAGCAGCGCGGGACTAGCGGCCAACACCGGGGAGCTGTTTTTT.

The CDR3 sequence: CSARRPEPRGTDTQYF. The CDR3 DNA follows: TGCAGTGCTCGAAGGCCGGAGCCCAGGGGCACAGATACGCAGTATTTT. The chain couples TRBV20-1 to TRBJ2-3; TRBD1 is a possible D gene (5 bases). CDR3 size: 16 residues. V lost 5 bases to trimming and J lost 1 base, with 19 bases between them. From germline, CDR1 is DFQATT and CDR2 SNEGSKA (reference sequence).

This chain connects TRBV28 to TRBJ2-2, with TRBD2 matching 9 bases. The CDR3 is 15 amino acids. The trim removed 3 bases at V and 6 bases at J, leaving 5 bases unmatched. Per the germline V gene, CDR1 is MDHEN and CDR2 is SYDVKM. CDR3 DNA sequence: TGTGCCAGCAGTTTCTGGCGGGAGGGCGCCGGGGAGCTGTTTTTT. Protein product: CASSFWREGAGELFF.

This clonotype was counted ten times or more. The chain links TRBV5-1 to TRBJ1-5, with D unresolved. Germline assignment: CDR1 SGHRS and CDR2 YFSETQ. The CDR3 runs to 12 residues. Here the CDR3 reads CALRRGPQPQHF. DNA for the CDR3: TGCGCTCTCCGACGGGGTCCTCAGCCCCAGCATTTT.

This chain uses TRBV4-1 with TRBJ2-7, with D unresolved. The CDR3 sequence is 13 residues long. Germline loops: CDR1 MGHRA, CDR2 YSYEKL. Trimming left V 3 bases short and J 6 bases short, with 12 bases between. The CDR3 loop reads CASSQLTEGEQYF. As DNA, the CDR3 is TGCGCCAGCAGCCAGCTAACAGAAGGCGAGCAGTACTTC.

This clonotype showed up many times. The J gene is TRBJ2-3, the V gene TRBV29-1, with D perhaps given as TRBD1 or TRBD2 (5 bases each). The germline CDR1 and CDR2 sequences are SQVTM and ANQGSEA. V dropped 3 bases and J dropped 7 bases, with 14 bases sitting between them. The CDR3 length is 13 residues. The CDR3 bases are TGCAGCGTTGATCGAGGGGAGACTTATACGCAGTATTTT. It specifies CSVDRGETYTQYF.

This clonotype was observed a few times. The chain carries TRBV19 and TRBJ2-7; no definite D call. The V gene's germline CDR1 is LNHDA and CDR2 SQIVND (reference sequence). The CDR3 runs to 13 residues. V lost 5 bases and J 0 bases, leaving 8 bases between the germline ends. CDR3 region: CASSVQSSYEQYF. For the CDR3, the DNA is TGTGCCAGTAGTGTTCAAAGCTCCTACGAGCAGTACTTC.

This clonotype has at least ten counts. The rearrangement uses TRBV5-1 and TRBJ2-3, with D unresolved. V was pared by 0 bases and J by 6 bases, with 20 bases between. The CDR3 is made up of 17 amino acids. Germline V gene lookup returns CDR1 SGHRS and CDR2 YFSETQ. CDR3 DNA sequence: TGCGCCAGCAGCTTGGCCAGTATCGACTTCGCTGTGGATACGCAGTATTTT. Translated, it gives CASSLASIDFAVDTQYF.

This clonotype turned up a few times. The rearrangement links TRBV6-1 to TRBJ2-2; 7 nucleotides line up with TRBD2. The CDR3 consists of 16 residues. Germline-derived CDR1 and CDR2 are MNHNS and SASEGT. V lost 11 bases and J lost 1; bases outside the gene matches: 13. The CDR3 loop reads CAGSPSLAVNTGELFF. The CDR3 region has the DNA TGTGCCGGTAGCCCTTCGCTAGCGGTGAACACCGGGGAGCTGTTTTTT.

In this sample, this clonotype turned up many times. The V call is TRBV10-3, the J call TRBJ1-2; a weak D match, TRBD1 (5 bases). V was pared by 6 bases and J by 6 bases, with 14 bases between. Per germline, CDR1 ENHRY and CDR2 SYGVKD. The CDR3 runs to 13 residues. CDR3 DNA: TGTGCCATCAGGCTAGGGGACCTGCATGGCTACACCTTC. It specifies CAIRLGDLHGYTF.

This clonotype was detected ten times or more. V gene TRBV20-1 combines with J gene TRBJ2-7; 9 bases line up with TRBD1. Germline values: CDR1 DFQATT, CDR2 SNEGSKA (reference sequence). The CDR3 runs to 13 residues. V dropped 6 bases and J dropped 1; count of bases not matched to a gene: 4. DNA of the CDR3: TGCAGTGCCCTGGGACAGGGATCCTACGAGCAGTACTTC. Encoded protein: CSALGQGSYEQYF.

The rearrangement links TRBV5-1 to TRBJ1-2, with 7 positions matching TRBD1. CDR3 size: 14 residues. Germline V gives CDR1 SGHRS, CDR2 YFSETQ. V was clipped by 7 bases and J by 0 bases; unmatched bases: 6. The CDR3 nucleotides are TGCGCCAGCGCTCGGGACAGTACTAACTATGGCTACACCTTC. Protein: CASARDSTNYGYTF.

This clonotype was detected only a few times. The chain employs TRBV24-1 and TRBJ2-1; D is uncertain. V dropped 4 bases and J dropped 9 bases, with 6 bases sitting between them. Germline CDR1 reads KGHDR; CDR2 reads SFDVKD. There are 11 residues in the CDR3. For the CDR3, the DNA is TGTGCCACCAGTGAAGACACTGAGCAGTTCTTC. Translation: CATSEDTEQFF.

The chain combines TRBV2 with TRBJ2-1; 11 bases are a match to TRBD2. After removal of 4 bases from V and 0 bases from J, the junction contained 5 bases not matched to a gene. The CDR3 has 17 residues. Germline values: CDR1 SNHLY, CDR2 FYNNEI. CDR3 sequence: CASSGRLAGSSYNEQFF. In nucleotides, the CDR3 is TGTGCCAGCAGTGGCCGACTAGCGGGAAGCTCCTACAATGAGCAGTTCTTC.

This clonotype was picked up many times. The rearrangement links TRBV5-6 to TRBJ2-7, with 14 bases matching TRBD2. V shed 0 bases, J shed 6 bases, and the junction held 14 bases outside the gene matches. The CDR3 covers 19 residues. Germline V gene lookup returns CDR1 SGHDT and CDR2 YYEEEE. The CDR3 DNA reads TGTGCCAGCAGCTTGGTTAGAGGACTAGCGGGAGGATTAGCCAGCGAGCAGTACTTC. Translation: CASSLVRGLAGGLASEQYF.